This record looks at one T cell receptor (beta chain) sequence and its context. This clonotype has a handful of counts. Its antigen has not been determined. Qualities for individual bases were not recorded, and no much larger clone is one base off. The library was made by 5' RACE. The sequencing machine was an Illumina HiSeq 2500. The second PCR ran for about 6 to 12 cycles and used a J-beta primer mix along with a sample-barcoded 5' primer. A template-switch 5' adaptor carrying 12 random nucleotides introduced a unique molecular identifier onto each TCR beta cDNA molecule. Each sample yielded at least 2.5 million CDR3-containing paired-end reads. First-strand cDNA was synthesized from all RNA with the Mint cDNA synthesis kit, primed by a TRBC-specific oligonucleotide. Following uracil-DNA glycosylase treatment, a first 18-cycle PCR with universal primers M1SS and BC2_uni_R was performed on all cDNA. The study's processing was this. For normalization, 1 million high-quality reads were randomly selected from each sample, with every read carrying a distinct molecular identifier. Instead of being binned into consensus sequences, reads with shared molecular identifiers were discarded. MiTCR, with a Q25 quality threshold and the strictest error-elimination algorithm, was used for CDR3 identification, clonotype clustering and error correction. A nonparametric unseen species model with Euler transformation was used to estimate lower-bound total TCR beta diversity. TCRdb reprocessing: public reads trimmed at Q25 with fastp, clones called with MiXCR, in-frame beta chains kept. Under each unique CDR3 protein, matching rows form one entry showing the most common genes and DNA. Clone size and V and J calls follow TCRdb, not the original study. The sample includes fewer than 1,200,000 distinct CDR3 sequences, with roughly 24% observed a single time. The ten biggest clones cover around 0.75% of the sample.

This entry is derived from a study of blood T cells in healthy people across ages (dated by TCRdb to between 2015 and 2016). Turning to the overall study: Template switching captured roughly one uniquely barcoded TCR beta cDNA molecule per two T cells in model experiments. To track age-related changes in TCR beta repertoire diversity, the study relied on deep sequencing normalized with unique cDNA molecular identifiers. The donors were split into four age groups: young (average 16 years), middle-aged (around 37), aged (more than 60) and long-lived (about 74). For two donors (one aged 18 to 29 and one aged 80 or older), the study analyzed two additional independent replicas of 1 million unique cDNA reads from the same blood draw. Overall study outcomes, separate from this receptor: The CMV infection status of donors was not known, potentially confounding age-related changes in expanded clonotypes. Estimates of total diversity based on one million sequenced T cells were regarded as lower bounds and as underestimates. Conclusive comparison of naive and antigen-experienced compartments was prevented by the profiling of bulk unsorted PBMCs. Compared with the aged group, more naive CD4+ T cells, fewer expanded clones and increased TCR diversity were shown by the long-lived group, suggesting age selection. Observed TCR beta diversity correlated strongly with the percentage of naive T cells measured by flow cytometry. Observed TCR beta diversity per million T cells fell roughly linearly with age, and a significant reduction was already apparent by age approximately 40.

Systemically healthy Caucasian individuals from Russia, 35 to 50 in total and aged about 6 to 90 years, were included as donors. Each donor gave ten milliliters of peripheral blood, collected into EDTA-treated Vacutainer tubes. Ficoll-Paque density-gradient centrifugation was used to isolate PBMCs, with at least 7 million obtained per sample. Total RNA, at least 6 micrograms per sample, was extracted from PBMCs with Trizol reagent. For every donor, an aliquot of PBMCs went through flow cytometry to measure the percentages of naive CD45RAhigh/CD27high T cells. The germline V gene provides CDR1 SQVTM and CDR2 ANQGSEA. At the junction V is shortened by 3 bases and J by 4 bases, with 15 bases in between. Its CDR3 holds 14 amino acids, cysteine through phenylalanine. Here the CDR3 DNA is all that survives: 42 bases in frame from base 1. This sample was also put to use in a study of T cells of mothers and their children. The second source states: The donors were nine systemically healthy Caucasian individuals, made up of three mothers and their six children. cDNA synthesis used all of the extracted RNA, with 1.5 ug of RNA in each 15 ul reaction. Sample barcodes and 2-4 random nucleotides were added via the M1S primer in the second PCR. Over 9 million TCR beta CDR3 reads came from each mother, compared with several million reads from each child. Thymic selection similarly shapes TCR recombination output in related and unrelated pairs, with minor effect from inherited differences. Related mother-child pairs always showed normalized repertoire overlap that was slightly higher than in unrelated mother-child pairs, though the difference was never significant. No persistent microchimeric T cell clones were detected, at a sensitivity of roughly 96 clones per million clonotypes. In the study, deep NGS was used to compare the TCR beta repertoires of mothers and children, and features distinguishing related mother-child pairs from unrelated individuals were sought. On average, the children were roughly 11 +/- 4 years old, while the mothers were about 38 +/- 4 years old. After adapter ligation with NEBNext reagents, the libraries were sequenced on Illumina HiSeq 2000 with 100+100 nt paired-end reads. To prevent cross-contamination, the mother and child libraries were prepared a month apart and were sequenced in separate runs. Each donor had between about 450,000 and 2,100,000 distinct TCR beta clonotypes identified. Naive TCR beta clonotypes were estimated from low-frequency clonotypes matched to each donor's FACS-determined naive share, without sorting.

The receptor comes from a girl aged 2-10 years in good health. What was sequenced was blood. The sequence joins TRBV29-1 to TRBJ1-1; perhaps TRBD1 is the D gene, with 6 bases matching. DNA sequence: TGCAGCGTTGAGCGGCGGGGGGCGAGCACTGAAGCTTTCTTT. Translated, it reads CSVERRGASTEAFF.